A few counts support the clone carrying this T cell receptor beta chain. No antigen is known for it. Expressed TCRB transcripts were sequenced after all isolated RNA was converted to cDNA. Some clones are missing from TCRdb's copy, which holds only in-frame ones; the method was immunoSEQ multiplex PCR. Of about 370,000 clones listed, over 9% were seen once; the top ten hold approximately 0.55%. The record originates from a study of beta chain features in type 1 diabetes. Turning to the study itself: Patients did not differ from healthy donors in age, gender or cell yield. Across the samples, over 85 million sorted cells were examined in total. Study-wide results and caveats: Shortening of TCRB CDR3s, moderate but significant, appeared in all four CD4+ subsets of Type 1 diabetes patients.

Germline V CDR1 and CDR2: SGHTA, FQGNSA. Trimming took 3 bases from V and 5 from J, leaving 16 bases between them. The CDR3 loop spans 16 amino acids. The TCR was taken from a man younger than 45 with type 1 diabetes. The source material was central memory CD4+ T cells from blood. The J gene is TRBJ2-2, the V gene TRBV7-2, with D possibly matching TRBD2 (6 bases). CDR3 region: CASSFGAGFKTGELFF. The CDR3 region has the DNA TGTGCCAGCAGCTTCGGGGCGGGATTTAAGACCGGGGAGCTGTTTTTT.